This is a list of T cell receptor beta chains from one sample in a study of T cells in Graves' hyperthyroidism and ophthalmopathy. MiXCR, run by TCRdb on the multiplex PCR reads, gives a single entry per CDR3 protein. The sample lists fewer than 400,000 distinct CDR3 sequences; 16% were seen once. The sample taken for sequencing was blood. Receptors originate from a man aged 25 to 40 with Graves' hyperthyroidism. The CDR3 runs from the conserved cysteine through the conserved F or W. A D gene is named only where the DNA matches it firmly. Only part of the rows carry a size: once, few, many, or a class if the clone is expanded.

V gene	D gene	J gene	clone size	CDR3 DNA	CDR3 protein
TRBV11-2	TRBD2	TRBJ2-7	many	TGTGCCAGCAGCTCCCCCCGGGGGAAGCGGGATAAATACGAGCAGTACTTC	CASSSPRGKRDKYEQYF
TRBV2	.	TRBJ1-6	many	TGTGCCAGCAGCACTGATAGGGGGTATAATTCACCCCTCCACTTT	CASSTDRGYNSPLHF
TRBV11-3	TRBD1	TRBJ2-3	.	TGTGCCAGCAGCTTCAGGCAGCAGGGGGGCACAGATACGCAGTATTTT	CASSFRQQGGTDTQYF
TRBV10-3	.	TRBJ2-7	.	TGTGCCATCAGTGAGTTTAACCCCCAAACTAGCGAGCAGTACTTC	CAISEFNPQTSEQYF
TRBV11-2	.	TRBJ2-1	many	TGTGCCAGCAGCGACTCCAGGGGAGGGCCGGTGTTCTTC	CASSDSRGGPVFF
TRBV6-2/TRBV6-3	.	TRBJ2-2	many	TGTGCCAGCAGTTACTTCCCCGTACGTAGGGGATCTGGGAACACCGGGGAGCTGTTTTTT	CASSYFPVRRGSGNTGELFF
TRBV27	TRBD2	TRBJ2-1	.	TGTGCCAGCAGTTCTCTAGCGGGAGGGACAATGACGCAGTTCTTC	CASSSLAGGTMTQFF
TRBV9	TRBD2	TRBJ2-1	.	TGTGCCAGCAGCGTAGTGGCGGGAGAGAACAATGAGCAGTTCTTC	CASSVVAGENNEQFF
TRBV20-1	.	TRBJ1-5	few	TGCAGTGCTAGGCTGGGAGGGCAGGGTGATCAGCCCCAGCATTTT	CSARLGGQGDQPQHF
TRBV6-1	TRBD2	TRBJ2-7	.	TGTGCCAGCAGCCCCCCTAGCGGGAGTATCAAGAGCTCCTACGAGCAGTACTTC	CASSPPSGSIKSSYEQYF
TRBV11-3	.	TRBJ2-1	many	TGTGCCAGCAGCTTAGACTGGCGGGGTTACAATGAGCAGTTCTTC	CASSLDWRGYNEQFF